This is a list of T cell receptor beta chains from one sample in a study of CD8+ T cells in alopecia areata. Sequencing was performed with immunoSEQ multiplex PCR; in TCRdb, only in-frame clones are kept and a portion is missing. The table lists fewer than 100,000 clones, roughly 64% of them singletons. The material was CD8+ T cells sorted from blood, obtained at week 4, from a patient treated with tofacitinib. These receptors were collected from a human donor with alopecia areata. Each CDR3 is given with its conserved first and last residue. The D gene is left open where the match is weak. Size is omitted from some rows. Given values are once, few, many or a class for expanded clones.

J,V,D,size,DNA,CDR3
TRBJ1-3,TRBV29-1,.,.,TGCAGCGTTTTATCAGGAAACACCATATATTTT,CSVLSGNTIYF
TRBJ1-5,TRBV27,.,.,TGTGCCAGCAGTTTACCCCCCGGTCCCCAGCATTTT,CASSLPPGPQHF
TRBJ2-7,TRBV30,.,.,TGTGCCTGGAGCCCCGGGACAAACTACGAGCAGTACTTC,CAWSPGTNYEQYF
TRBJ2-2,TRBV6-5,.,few,TGTGCCAGCAGTAACCACCTCGAGGGGACCGGGGAGCTGTTTTTT,CASSNHLEGTGELFF
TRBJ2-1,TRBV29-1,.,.,TGCAGCGTCGGACTGAGCTCCTACAATGAGCAGTTCTTC,CSVGLSSYNEQFF
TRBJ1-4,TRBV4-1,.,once,TGCGCCAGCAGCCAGACGCCTGGGGGCTACTATGAAAAACTGTTTTTT,CASSQTPGGYYEKLFF
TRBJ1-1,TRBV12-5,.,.,TGTGCTAGTGGTCCCAGTTTCAGCAACACTGAAGCTTTCTTT,CASGPSFSNTEAFF
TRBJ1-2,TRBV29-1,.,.,TGCAGCGTTGATCCCCCGGGCTTCAACTATGGCTACACCTTC,CSVDPPGFNYGYTF
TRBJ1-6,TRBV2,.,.,TGTGCCAGCAGTGAAGGTGGCTTGCAGGGGAATTCACCCCTCCACTTT,CASSEGGLQGNSPLHF
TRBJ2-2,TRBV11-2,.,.,TGTGCCAGCAGCCTCCCGAGTATACTTGATGAGCTGTTTTTT,CASSLPSILDELFF
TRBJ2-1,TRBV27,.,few,TGTGCCAGCAGTTTCGGGGCGGGGTGGCATGAGCAGTTCTTC,CASSFGAGWHEQFF
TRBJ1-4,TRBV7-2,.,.,TGTGCCAGCAGCGGGGTAAATGAAAAACTGTTTTTT,CASSGVNEKLFF
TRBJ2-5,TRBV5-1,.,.,TGCGCCAGCAGCTTGCAAGAGACCCAGTACTTC,CASSLQETQYF
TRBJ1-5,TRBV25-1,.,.,TGTGCCAGCAGAGGGTCCAGGGTCGATCAGCCCCAGCATTTT,CASRGSRVDQPQHF
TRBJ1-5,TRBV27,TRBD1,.,TGTGCCACCCGATCCGGGACAGTTAGCAATCAGCCCCAGCATTTT,CATRSGTVSNQPQHF
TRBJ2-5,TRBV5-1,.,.,TGCGCCAGCAGCTTGGAACAAGAGACCCAGTACTTC,CASSLEQETQYF
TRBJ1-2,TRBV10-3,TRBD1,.,TGTGCCATCAAGGGGGACAGTAACTATGGCTACACCTTC,CAIKGDSNYGYTF
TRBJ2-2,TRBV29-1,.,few,TGCAGCGTTGAATCGGGGGCGGTCACCGGGGAGCTGTTTTTT,CSVESGAVTGELFF
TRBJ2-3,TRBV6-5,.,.,TGTGCCAGCAGTTACTCGAGTCTCCCCGATACGCAGTATTTT,CASSYSSLPDTQYF
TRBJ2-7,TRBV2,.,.,TGTGCCAGCAGTGAAGCGCTTGGCAGGGCCTACGAGCAGTACTTC,CASSEALGRAYEQYF
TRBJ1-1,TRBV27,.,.,TGTGCCAGCAGTTTGGGACCGGGCGCTGAAGCTTTCTTT,CASSLGPGAEAFF
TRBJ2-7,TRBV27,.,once,TGTGCCAGCAGACGAGGGGGCGGGGGCTACGAGCAGTACTTC,CASRRGGGGYEQYF
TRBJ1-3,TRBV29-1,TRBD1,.,TGCAGCGTACAAGACAGGGGGGCAGGAAACACCATATATTTT,CSVQDRGAGNTIYF
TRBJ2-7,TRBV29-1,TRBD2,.,TGCAGCGTTTCGGGACTAGCGGGAACATCCTACGAGCAGTACTTC,CSVSGLAGTSYEQYF
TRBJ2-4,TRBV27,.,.,TGTGCCAGCAGTTCTACAGGGGGGGGAAACATTCAGTACTTC,CASSSTGGGNIQYF
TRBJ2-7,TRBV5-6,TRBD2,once,TGTGCCAGCAGCTTTGGGGCGGGGGGTGAAGAGCAGTACTTC,CASSFGAGGEEQYF
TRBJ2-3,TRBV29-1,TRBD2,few,TGCAGCGTTGAAGGGCTAGCGGGGGCAGATACGCAGTATTTT,CSVEGLAGADTQYF
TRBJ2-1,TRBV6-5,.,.,TGTGCCAGCAGTTACAGTACAGAACGCTCCTACAATGAGCAGTTCTTC,CASSYSTERSYNEQFF
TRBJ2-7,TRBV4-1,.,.,TGCGCCAGCAGCCAAGATGATAGAAGCTCCTACGAGCAGTACTTC,CASSQDDRSSYEQYF
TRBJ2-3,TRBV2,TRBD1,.,TGTGCCAGCAATGCAGGGGGCTTGCTGGATACGCAGTATTTT,CASNAGGLLDTQYF
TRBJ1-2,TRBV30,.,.,TGTGCCTGGAGTCCCCCCGGGTGGGATGGCTACACCTTC,CAWSPPGWDGYTF
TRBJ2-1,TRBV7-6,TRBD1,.,TGTGCCAGCAGCTCCCGGGACAGATACAATGAGCAGTTCTTC,CASSSRDRYNEQFF
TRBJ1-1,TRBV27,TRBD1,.,TGTGCCAGCAGTGGGACAGGGGGGAGGACTGAAGCTTTCTTT,CASSGTGGRTEAFF
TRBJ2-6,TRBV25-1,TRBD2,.,TGTGCCAGCAGTGAATACGGGGGGTCCGGGGCCAACGTCCTGACTTTC,CASSEYGGSGANVLTF
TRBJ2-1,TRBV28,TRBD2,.,TGTGCCAGCAGTTTATGGACTAGCGCCCACATCTACAATGAGCAGTTCTTC,CASSLWTSAHIYNEQFF